These 14 T cell receptor beta chains were all obtained from the same sample, sequenced in a study of beta chain features in type 1 diabetes. Reverse transcription of all isolated RNA meant that expressed TCRB transcripts were sequenced. TCRdb's table, derived via immunoSEQ multiplex PCR, lists solely in-frame clones and lacks some. The sample has tens of thousands of clones; around a third are singletons. The sample consisted of stem cell memory CD4+ T cells from blood. These receptors came from a woman aged 18 to 35 in good health.

This clone was observed once. The genes are TRBV5-6 and TRBJ2-1; 7 nucleotides align to TRBD2. V lost 4 bases and J lost 8; bases outside the gene matches: 15. This CDR3 has 16 residues. Looked up from germline, CDR1 is SGHDT and CDR2 is YYEEEE. The CDR3 reads CASSPLRRGSGDEQFF. CDR3 bases: TGTGCCAGCAGCCCTCTACGGCGGGGGTCCGGGGATGAGCAGTTCTTC.

The V call is TRBV5-1, the J call TRBJ1-1, with D hard to call. V lost 0 bases and J 1 base, leaving 7 bases between the germline ends. Germline V gene lookup returns CDR1 SGHRS and CDR2 YFSETQ. There are 14 residues in the CDR3. DNA of the CDR3: TGCGCCAGCAGCTTGGCCACGGGGAACACTGAAGCTTTCTTT. Translating gives CASSLATGNTEAFF.

This clone was found a few times. V usage is TRBV19 and J usage is TRBJ1-5; TRBD1 matches 10 bases. The germline V gene encodes CDR1 LNHDA and CDR2 SQIVND (reference sequence). Trimming took 7 bases from V and 6 from J; bases not matched to a gene: 6. This CDR3 spans 14 amino acids. This chain's CDR3 is CASNDRGRRQPQHF. The CDR3 DNA sequence: TGTGCCAGTAATGACAGGGGGCGCCGTCAGCCCCAGCATTTT.

This clone occurred a few times. The rearrangement uses TRBV18 and TRBJ2-3; 10 nucleotides align to TRBD1. Trimming took 2 bases from V and 2 from J; bases not matched to a gene: 4. Germline CDR1 is KGHSH and CDR2 is LQKENI. The CDR3 has 16 residues. CDR3 residues: CASSPAGQGTTDTQYF. In DNA form, the CDR3 reads TGTGCCAGCTCACCAGCGGGACAGGGGACCACAGATACGCAGTATTTT.

This clone was found a few times. This rearrangement joins TRBV6-1 to TRBJ2-3, with 8 nucleotides matching TRBD1. CDR3 length equals 13 residues. V gave up 6 bases and J gave up 4 bases; unmatched junction bases: 3. Germline V gene data show CDR1 as MNHNS and CDR2 as SASEGT. CDR3 coding DNA: TGTGCCAGCAGGACAGGGGCGGCAGATACGCAGTATTTT. Translating it yields CASRTGAADTQYF.

This clone occurred a few times. The chain links TRBV11-2 to TRBJ1-2, with 8 nucleotides matching TRBD1. This CDR3 spans 19 amino acids. The trim removed 1 base at V and 8 bases at J, leaving 21 bases unmatched. Germline CDR1 is SGHAT and CDR2 is FQNNGV. CDR3 sequence reads: CASSLVQGAAAQGVYGYTF. The CDR3 DNA reads TGTGCCAGCAGCTTAGTTCAGGGGGCCGCGGCACAAGGGGTGTACGGCTACACCTTC.

This clone was seen a handful of times. The rearrangement uses TRBV19 and TRBJ2-2; 9 bases are a match to TRBD1. V trimming: 7 bases; J trimming: 5 bases; junction bases outside the gene matches: 8. The CDR3 extends over 15 amino acids. Germline CDR1 LNHDA, CDR2 SQIVND (reference sequence). CDR3 protein: CASTEDRGETGELFF. CDR3 nucleotides: TGTGCCAGTACCGAGGACAGGGGAGAGACCGGGGAGCTGTTTTTT.

This clone turned up a few times. The V and J genes are TRBV29-1 and TRBJ2-2; possible D gene TRBD1, 6 bases. The CDR3 contains 13 residues. CDR1 and CDR2 (germline): SQVTM, ANQGSEA. Trimming cost V 7 bases and J 4 bases, with 13 bases left between them. The CDR3 region is CSGQTGTTGELFF. The CDR3, as DNA: TGCAGCGGCCAGACAGGAACCACCGGGGAGCTGTTTTTT.

This clone was seen more than once but under ten times. This rearrangement joins TRBV11-1 to TRBJ2-3, with TRBD2 as a possible D gene (6 bases). With 2 bases removed from V and 2 bases from J, the gap between germline ends came to 17 bases. From germline, CDR1 is SGHAT and CDR2 FQDESV (reference sequence). The CDR3 spans 17 residues. DNA of the CDR3: TGTGCCAGCAGCTTACGGCCCGCCGGGAGTAACACAGATACGCAGTATTTT. It yields the protein CASSLRPAGSNTDTQYF. The complete variable domain, with remaining parts taken from reference TRBV11-1 and TRBJ2-3, reads EAEVAQSPRYKITEKSQAVAFWCDPISGHATLYWYRQILGQGPELLVQFQDESVVDDSQLPKDRFSAERLKGVDSTLKIQPAELGDSAMYLCASSLRPAGSNTDTQYFGPGTRLTVL.

This clone appeared a few times. The chain combines TRBV7-2 with TRBJ2-7; the D gene is possibly TRBD1 (6 bases). Germline CDR1 and CDR2: SGHTA and FQGNSA. V shed 0 bases and J shed 3 bases, with 12 bases lying between them. The CDR3 contains 15 residues. The CDR3 here is CASSLAGGHYYEQYF. CDR3 coding DNA: TGTGCCAGCAGCTTAGCAGGGGGACACTACTACGAGCAGTACTTC.

This clone turned up a few times. The V call is TRBV25-1, the J call TRBJ2-3; D gene unclear. V was cut by 3 bases and J by 6 bases, with 16 bases left in between. This CDR3 has 15 residues. Per the germline V gene, CDR1 is MGHDK and CDR2 is SYGVNS. CDR3 nucleotide sequence: TGTGCCAGCAGTGAGACTGACTCTCTCCCGGATACGCAGTATTTT. This translates into CASSETDSLPDTQYF.

This clone was recorded a few times. V gene TRBV10-3 combines with J gene TRBJ2-7, with a possible D match to TRBD2 (6 bases). V gave up 6 bases and J gave up 5 bases, with 14 bases separating them. Looked up from germline, CDR1 is ENHRY and CDR2 is SYGVKD. CDR3 size: 13 residues. The CDR3: CAIRGDSPDEQYF. The CDR3 bases are TGTGCCATCAGAGGGGACTCTCCCGACGAGCAGTACTTC.

V is TRBV5-1 and J is TRBJ1-5; maybe TRBD1 (5 bases). Looked up from germline, CDR1 is SGHRS and CDR2 is YFSETQ. Trimming cost V 1 base and J 4 bases, with 9 bases left between them. The CDR3 length is 14 residues. The CDR3 sequence is CASSLQGLNQPQHF. The CDR3 bases are TGCGCCAGCAGCTTGCAGGGATTAAATCAGCCCCAGCATTTT.

As for this clone: Compared with germline, one end of the junction differs, possibly owing to a read error. The J gene is TRBJ2-7, the V gene TRBV5-1; 8 nucleotides align to TRBD1. Germline loops: CDR1 SGHRS, CDR2 YFSETQ. The CDR3 spans 14 residues. CDR3 region: CASSPAHSSTGVVF. CDR3 nucleotide sequence: TGCGCCAGCAGCCCTGCCCACTCCTCGACAGGGGTAGTATTC.